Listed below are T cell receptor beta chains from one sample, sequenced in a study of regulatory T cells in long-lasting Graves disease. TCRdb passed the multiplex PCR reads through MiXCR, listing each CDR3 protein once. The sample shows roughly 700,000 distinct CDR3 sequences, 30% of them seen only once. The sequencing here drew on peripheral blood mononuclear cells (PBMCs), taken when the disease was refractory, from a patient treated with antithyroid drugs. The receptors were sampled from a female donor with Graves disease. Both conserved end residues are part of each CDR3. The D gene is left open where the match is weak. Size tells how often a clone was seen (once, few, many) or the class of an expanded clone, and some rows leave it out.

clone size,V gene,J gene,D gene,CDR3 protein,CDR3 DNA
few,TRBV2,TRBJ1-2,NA,CASQDRGGYTF,TGTGCCAGCCAGGACCGAGGGGGCTACACCTTC
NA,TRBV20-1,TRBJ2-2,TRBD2,CSASLPSGTGELFF,TGCAGTGCTAGCCTTCCTAGCGGCACCGGGGAGCTGTTTTTT
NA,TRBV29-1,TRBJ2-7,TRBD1,CSVGGDRGRDEQYF,TGCAGCGTGGGGGGAGACAGGGGTCGGGACGAGCAGTACTTC
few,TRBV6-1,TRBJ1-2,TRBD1,CASSGRQGNYGYTF,TGTGCCAGCAGTGGTCGACAGGGAAACTATGGCTACACCTTC
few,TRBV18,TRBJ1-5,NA,CASSLLNSNQPQHF,TGTGCCAGCTCACTTCTAAATAGCAATCAGCCCCAGCATTTT
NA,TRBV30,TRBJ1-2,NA,CAWSLNRGNYGYTF,TGTGCCTGGAGCCTAAACCGTGGAAACTATGGCTACACCTTC
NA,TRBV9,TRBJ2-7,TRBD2,CASSPQGGGSSYEQYF,TGTGCCAGCAGCCCCCAGGGCGGGGGTAGCTCCTACGAGCAGTACTTC
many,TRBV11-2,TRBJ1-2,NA,CASSPQGQGGYTF,TGTGCCAGCAGCCCGCAGGGGCAGGGAGGCTACACCTTC
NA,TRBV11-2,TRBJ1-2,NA,CASAQDSFYGYTF,TGTGCCAGCGCACAGGACAGCTTCTATGGCTACACCTTC
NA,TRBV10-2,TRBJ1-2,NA,CASGSTGTGQGYTF,TGCGCCAGCGGGTCAACGGGCACAGGGCAAGGCTACACCTTC
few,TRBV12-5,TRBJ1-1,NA,CASGLVRGNTEAFF,TGTGCTAGTGGTTTGGTAAGAGGGAACACTGAAGCTTTCTTT
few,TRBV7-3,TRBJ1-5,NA,CASSFFGAQPQHF,TGTGCCAGCAGCTTTTTCGGGGCTCAGCCCCAGCATTTT
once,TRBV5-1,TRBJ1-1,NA,CASSLRWDTEASF,TGCGCCAGCAGCTTGCGGTGGGACACTGAAGCTTCCTTT
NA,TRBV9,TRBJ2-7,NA,CASSVGTDSSYEQYF,TGTGCCAGCAGCGTAGGGACGGATAGCTCCTACGAGCAGTACTTC
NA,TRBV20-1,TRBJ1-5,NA,CSARGGYGQPQHF,TGCAGTGCTAGGGGAGGGTATGGGCAGCCCCAGCATTTT
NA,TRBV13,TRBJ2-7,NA,CASGTTYEQYF,TGTGCCAGCGGCACGACCTACGAGCAGTACTTC
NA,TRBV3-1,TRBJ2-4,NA,CASSQPVAKNIQYF,TGTGCCAGCAGCCAACCGGTAGCCAAAAACATTCAGTACTTC
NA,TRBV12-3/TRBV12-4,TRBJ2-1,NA,CASTMGLNEQFF,TGTGCCAGCACCATGGGACTGAATGAGCAGTTCTTC
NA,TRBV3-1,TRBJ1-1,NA,CASSPGPPGEAFF,TGTGCCAGCAGTCCCGGGCCCCCCGGTGAAGCTTTCTTT
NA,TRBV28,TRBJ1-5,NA,CASREWVNQPQHF,TGTGCCAGCCGGGAATGGGTGAATCAGCCCCAGCATTTT
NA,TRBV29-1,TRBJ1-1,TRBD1,CSHFTGTGDTEAFF,TGCAGCCATTTTACCGGGACAGGGGACACTGAAGCTTTCTTT
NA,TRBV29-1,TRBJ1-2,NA,CSVGAGPEIGGYTF,TGCAGCGTTGGAGCCGGGCCCGAGATCGGTGGCTACACCTTC
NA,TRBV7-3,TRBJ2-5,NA,CASSSGGATNVETQYF,TGTGCCAGCAGCTCCGGGGGCGCGACCAATGTTGAGACCCAGTACTTC
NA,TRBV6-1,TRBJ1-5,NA,CASSEVQGLLSLNQPQHF,TGTGCCAGCAGTGAAGTACAGGGCTTATTATCGCTCAATCAGCCCCAGCATTTT
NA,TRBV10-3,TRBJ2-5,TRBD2,CAIRPGLAGELETQYF,TGTGCCATCAGGCCCGGACTAGCGGGAGAGTTAGAGACCCAGTACTTC
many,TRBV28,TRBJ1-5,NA,CASSLPTGVNQPQHF,TGTGCCAGCAGTTTACCGACAGGAGTCAATCAGCCCCAGCATTTT
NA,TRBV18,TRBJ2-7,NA,CASSPGPPPSYEQYF,TGTGCCAGCTCACCAGGACCGCCGCCCTCCTACGAGCAGTACTTC
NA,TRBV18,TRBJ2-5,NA,CASSETRQETQYF,TGTGCCAGCTCAGAGACGAGACAAGAGACCCAGTACTTC
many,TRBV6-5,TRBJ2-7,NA,CASSYLYEQYF,TGTGCCAGCAGTTACCTATACGAGCAGTACTTC
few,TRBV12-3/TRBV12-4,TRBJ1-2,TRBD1,CASRNRGGGYTF,TGTGCCAGCAGGAACAGGGGTGGTGGCTACACCTTC
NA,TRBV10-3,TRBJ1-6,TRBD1,CAIMPDRGHNSPLHF,TGTGCCATCATGCCGGACAGGGGTCATAATTCACCCCTCCACTTT
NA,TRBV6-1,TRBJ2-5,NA,CASSSTIGVEETQYF,TGTGCCAGCAGCTCTACAATAGGGGTTGAAGAGACCCAGTACTTC
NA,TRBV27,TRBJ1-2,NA,CASSLGPNYGCTF,TGTGCCAGCAGTCTCGGGCCAAACTATGGCTGCACCTTC
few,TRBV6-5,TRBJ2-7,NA,CASSYGAGLYEQYF,TGTGCCAGCAGTTACGGTGCAGGGTTATACGAGCAGTACTTC
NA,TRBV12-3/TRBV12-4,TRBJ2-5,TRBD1,CASSSRDRGRETQYF,TGTGCCAGCAGTTCGCGGGACAGGGGACGAGAGACCCAGTACTTC
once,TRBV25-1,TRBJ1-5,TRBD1,CASSEQGDRNQPQHF,TGTGCCAGCAGTGAACAGGGGGATCGCAATCAGCCCCAGCATTTT
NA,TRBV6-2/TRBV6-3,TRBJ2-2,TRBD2,CASILAGGTGELFF,TGTGCCAGCATCCTAGCGGGGGGGACCGGGGAGCTGTTTTTT
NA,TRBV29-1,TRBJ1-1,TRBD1,CSVHRTGENTEAFF,TGCAGCGTCCACCGGACAGGGGAAAACACTGAAGCTTTCTTT
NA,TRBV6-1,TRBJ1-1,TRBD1,CASSEAQSKGQRNTEAFF,TGTGCCAGCAGTGAAGCCCAGTCGAAGGGACAGCGGAACACTGAAGCTTTCTTT
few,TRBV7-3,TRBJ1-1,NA,CASSYSWGTEAFF,TGTGCCAGCAGTTACTCTTGGGGCACTGAAGCTTTCTTT